This T cell receptor beta chain was sequenced in a study of blood T cell repertoires in COVID-19. Study-wide background: T cells, B-cell-depleted T cells, or PBMCs provided the cDNA or gDNA that served as material.

This clone was observed a single time. Here immunoSEQ multiplex PCR was the method, and the copy in TCRdb shows in-frame clones only, minus some. The sample lists about 200,000 clones; approximately 84% were seen once. The CDR3 is 16 amino acids. Germline V lookup: CDR1 LNHDA, CDR2 SQIVND (reference sequence). V lost 2 bases, J lost 0 bases, and 13 bases lay in between. The sequence derives from a human donor with acute or convalescent COVID-19. The donor label of this sample is uncertain. The chain recombines TRBV19 with TRBJ1-2; possibly TRBD1 for D (6 bases). Material for sequencing was peripheral blood. DNA for the CDR3: TGTGCCAGTAGTATAATGTCAGGGGCTGCTAACTATGGCTACACCTTC. Translating gives CASSIMSGAANYGYTF.